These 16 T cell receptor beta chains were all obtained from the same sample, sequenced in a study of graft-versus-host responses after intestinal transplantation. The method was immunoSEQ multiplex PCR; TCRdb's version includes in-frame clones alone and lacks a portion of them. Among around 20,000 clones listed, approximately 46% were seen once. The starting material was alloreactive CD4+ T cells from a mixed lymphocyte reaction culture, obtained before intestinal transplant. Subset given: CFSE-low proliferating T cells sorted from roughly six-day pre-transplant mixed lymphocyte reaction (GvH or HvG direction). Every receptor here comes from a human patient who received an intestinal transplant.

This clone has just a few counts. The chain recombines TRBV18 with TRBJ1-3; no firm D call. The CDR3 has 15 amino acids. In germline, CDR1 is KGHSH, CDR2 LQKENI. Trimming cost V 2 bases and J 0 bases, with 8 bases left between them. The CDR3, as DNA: TGTGCCAGCTCACCAGAGAGGGACTCTGGAAACACCATATATTTT. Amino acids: CASSPERDSGNTIYF. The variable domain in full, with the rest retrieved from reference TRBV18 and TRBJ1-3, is NAGVMQNPRHLVRRRGQEARLRCSPMKGHSHVYWYRQLPEEGLKFMVYLQKENIIDESGMPKERFSAEFPKEGPSILRIQQVVRGDSAAYFCASSPERDSGNTIYFGEGSWLTVV.

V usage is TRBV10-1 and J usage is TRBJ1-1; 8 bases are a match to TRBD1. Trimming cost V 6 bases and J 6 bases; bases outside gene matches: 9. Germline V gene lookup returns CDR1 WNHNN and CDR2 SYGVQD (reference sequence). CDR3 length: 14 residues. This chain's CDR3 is CASSRTGFSAEAFF. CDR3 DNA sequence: TGCGCCAGCAGCCGGACAGGGTTTTCAGCTGAAGCTTTCTTT.

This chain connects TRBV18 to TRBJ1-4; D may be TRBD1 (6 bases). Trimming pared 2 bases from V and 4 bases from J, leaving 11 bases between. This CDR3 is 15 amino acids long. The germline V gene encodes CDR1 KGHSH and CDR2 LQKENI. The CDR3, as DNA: TGTGCCAGCTCACCAAACCGGGACATTAATGAAAAACTGTTTTTT. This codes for CASSPNRDINEKLFF.

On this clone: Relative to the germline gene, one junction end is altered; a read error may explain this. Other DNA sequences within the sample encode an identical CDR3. CDR3 DNA: TGCGCCAGCTCCCCAGCCGCAGGGCTGTACGAGCAGTACTTC. The encoded protein is CASSPAAGLYEQYF. This sequence joins TRBV18 and TRBJ2-7; D possibly corresponds to TRBD1 (5 bases). The CDR3 covers 14 residues. Germline loops: CDR1 KGHSH, CDR2 LQKENI.

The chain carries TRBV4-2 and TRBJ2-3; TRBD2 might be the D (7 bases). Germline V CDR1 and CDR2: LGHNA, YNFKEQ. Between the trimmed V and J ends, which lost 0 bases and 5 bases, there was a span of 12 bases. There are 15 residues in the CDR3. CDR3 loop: CASSQDGGRGDTQYF. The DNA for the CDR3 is TGTGCCAGCAGCCAAGACGGGGGGCGGGGAGATACGCAGTATTTT.

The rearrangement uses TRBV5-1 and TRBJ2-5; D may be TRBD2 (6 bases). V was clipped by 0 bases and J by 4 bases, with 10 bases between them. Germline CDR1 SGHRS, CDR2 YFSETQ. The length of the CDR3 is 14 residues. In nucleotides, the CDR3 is TGCGCCAGCAGCTTGGGGGGAGGTGGAGAGACCCAGTACTTC. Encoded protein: CASSLGGGGETQYF.

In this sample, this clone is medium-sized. The CDR3 DNA sequence: TGTGCCAGCAGCCTACTAGCGGGCCCCTCCTACGAGCAGTACTTC. As protein: CASSLLAGPSYEQYF. V is TRBV6-6 and J is TRBJ2-7, with TRBD2 matching over 9 bases. Trimming at V came to 6 bases and at J to 0 bases, leaving 6 bases not matched to a gene. The CDR3 sequence is 15 residues long. CDR1 is MNHNY, CDR2 SVGAGI, per germline (reference sequence).

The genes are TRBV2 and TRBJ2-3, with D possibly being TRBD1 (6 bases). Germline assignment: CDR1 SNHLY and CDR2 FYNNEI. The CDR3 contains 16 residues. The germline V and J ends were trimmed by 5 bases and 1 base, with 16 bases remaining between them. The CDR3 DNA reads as TGTGCCAGCAGTAGTGCTACAGGGCTTGGCACAGATACGCAGTATTTT. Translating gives CASSSATGLGTDTQYF.

Here the CDR3 reads CASSQSGGSSYNSPLHF. In DNA form, the CDR3 reads TGCGCCAGCAGTCAATCCGGGGGAAGCTCCTATAATTCACCCCTCCACTTT. V gene TRBV23-1 combines with J gene TRBJ1-6, with D perhaps TRBD1 (5 bases). TRBV23-1 is an ORF, and what it does is uncertain. V gave up 0 bases and J gave up 0 bases, with 9 bases separating them. The CDR3 has 17 amino acids.

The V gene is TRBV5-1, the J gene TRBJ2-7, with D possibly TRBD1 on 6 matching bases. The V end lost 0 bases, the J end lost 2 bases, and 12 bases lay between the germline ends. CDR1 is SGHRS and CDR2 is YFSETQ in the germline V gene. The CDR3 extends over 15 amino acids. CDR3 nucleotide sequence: TGCGCCAGCAGCTTGGGGGGACCAGGGGCCTACGAGCAGTACTTC. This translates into CASSLGGPGAYEQYF.

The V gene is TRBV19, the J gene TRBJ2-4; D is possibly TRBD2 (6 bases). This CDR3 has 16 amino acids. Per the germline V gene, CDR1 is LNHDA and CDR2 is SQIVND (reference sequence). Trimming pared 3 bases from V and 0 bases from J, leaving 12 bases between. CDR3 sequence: CASSIGGIQAKNIQYF. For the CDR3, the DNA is TGTGCCAGTAGTATCGGGGGAATTCAAGCCAAAAACATTCAGTACTTC. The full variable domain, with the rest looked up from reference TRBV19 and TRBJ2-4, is DGGITQSPKYLFRKEGQNVTLSCEQNLNHDAMYWYRQDPGQGLRLIYYSQIVNDFQKGDIAEGYSVSREKKESFPLTVTSAQKNPTAFYLCASSIGGIQAKNIQYFGAGTRLSVL.

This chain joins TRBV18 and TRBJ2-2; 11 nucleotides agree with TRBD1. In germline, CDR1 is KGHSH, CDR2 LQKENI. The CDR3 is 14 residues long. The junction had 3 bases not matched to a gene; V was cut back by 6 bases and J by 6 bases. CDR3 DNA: TGTGCCAGCTCCGGACAGGGGGCAGCCGGGGAGCTGTTTTTT. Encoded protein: CASSGQGAAGELFF. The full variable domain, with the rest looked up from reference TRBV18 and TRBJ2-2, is NAGVMQNPRHLVRRRGQEARLRCSPMKGHSHVYWYRQLPEEGLKFMVYLQKENIIDESGMPKERFSAEFPKEGPSILRIQQVVRGDSAAYFCASSGQGAAGELFFGEGSRLTVL.

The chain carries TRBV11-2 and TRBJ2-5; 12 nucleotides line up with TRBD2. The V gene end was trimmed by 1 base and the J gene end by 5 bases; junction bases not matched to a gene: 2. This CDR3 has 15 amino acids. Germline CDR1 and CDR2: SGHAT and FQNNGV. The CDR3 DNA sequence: TGTGCCAGCAGCTTAGGGCTAGCGGGGGGGGAGACCCAGTACTTC. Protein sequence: CASSLGLAGGETQYF.

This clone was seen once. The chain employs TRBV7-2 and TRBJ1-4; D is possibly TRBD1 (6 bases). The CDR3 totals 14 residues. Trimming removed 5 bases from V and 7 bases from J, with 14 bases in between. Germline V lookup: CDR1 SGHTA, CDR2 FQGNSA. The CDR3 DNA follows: TGTGCCAGCAGCGCCAGGGGTTGGGGTGAAAAACTGTTTTTT. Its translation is CASSARGWGEKLFF.

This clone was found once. CDR3 in amino acids: CSVEAGSTDTQYF. The CDR3 DNA follows: TGCAGCGTTGAAGCGGGGAGCACAGATACGCAGTATTTT. The chain combines TRBV29-1 with TRBJ2-3, with D possibly matching TRBD2 (5 bases). The length of the CDR3 is 13 residues. Germline values: CDR1 SQVTM, CDR2 ANQGSEA. Trimming pared 1 base from V and 0 bases from J, leaving 5 bases between.

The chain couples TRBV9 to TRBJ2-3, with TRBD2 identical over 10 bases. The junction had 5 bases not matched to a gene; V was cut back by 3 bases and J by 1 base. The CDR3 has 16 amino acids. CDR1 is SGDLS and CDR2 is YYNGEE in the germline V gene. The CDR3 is CASSARAGGGTDTQYF. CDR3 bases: TGTGCCAGCAGCGCCCGAGCGGGGGGGGGCACAGATACGCAGTATTTT.